This TCR beta chain stems from a study of blood T cell repertoires in COVID-19. Sequenced by immunoSEQ multiplex PCR; TCRdb stores in-frame clones only, minus some. Of some 420,000 clones listed, more than 80% are singletons. Adults between roughly 18 and 89 years of age took part from about two dozen US areas. Germline trimming cut 11 bases from V and 2 bases from J; bases unmatched to any gene: 6. Per germline, CDR1 MNHEY and CDR2 SMNVEV (reference sequence). This CDR3 is 12 amino acids long. The receptor's source is a man aged 25-40 years who had recovered from COVID-19. Sequencing used PBMCs or T cells enriched from blood (not recorded which). The chain combines TRBV27 with TRBJ2-7; 7 bases line up with TRBD2. The CDR3 reads CAFRAGTYEQYF. The CDR3 bases are TGTGCCTTTAGAGCGGGAACCTACGAGCAGTACTTC.